What follows are 10 T cell receptor beta chains derived from one specimen sequenced in a study of spatial heterogeneity in lung cancer. TCRdb re-called the 5' RACE reads with MiXCR, one entry per CDR3 protein. The sample includes about 95,000 distinct CDR3 sequences, roughly 9.5% of them seen just once. The time point here: sample taken at primary tumor resection. Sequencing of whole RNA from tumor, nontumor lung or frozen PBMC involved no sorting. The sequencing used PBMCs, collected at surgery. These receptors came from a male donor with early-stage non-small cell lung cancer.

The chain is built from TRBV5-1 and TRBJ2-6; D not certain. Trimming cost V 0 bases and J 3 bases, with 4 bases left between them. CDR1 SGHRS and CDR2 YFSETQ come from the germline V gene. The CDR3 has 14 amino acids. This CDR3 reads CASSLAIGANVLTF. CDR3 nucleotides: TGCGCCAGCAGCTTGGCCATTGGGGCCAACGTCCTGACTTTC. The full variable domain, in which reference TRBV5-1 and TRBJ2-6 provide the parts outside the CDR3, is KAGVTQTPRYLIKTRGQQVTLSCSPISGHRSVSWYQQTPGQGLQFLFEYFSETQRNKGNFPGRFSGRQFSNSRSEMNVSTLELGDSALYLCASSLAIGANVLTFGAGSRLTVL.

V usage is TRBV20-1 and J usage is TRBJ1-2; no clear D. Trimming removed 3 bases from V and 10 bases from J, with 6 bases in between. In germline, CDR1 is DFQATT, CDR2 SNEGSKA (reference sequence). The CDR3 runs to 9 residues. The CDR3 bases are TGCAGTGCTAGCGAACCCTACACCTTC. As protein: CSASEPYTF.

This clonotype turned up a few times. V and J are TRBV7-2 and TRBJ1-1; 7 bases match TRBD1. The J segment lost 8 bases and the V segment lost 1 base, leaving 7 bases of the junction unmatched. The CDR3 is 14 residues long. Germline loops: CDR1 SGHTA, CDR2 FQGNSA. The CDR3 coding sequence is TGTGCCAGCAGCTTAGGGTTTGGGACAGTGGAAGCTTTCTTT. It yields the protein CASSLGFGTVEAFF.

Regarding this clonotype: A read error may be the cause here, since a much bigger clone is one base away. The gene calls are TRBV29-1 and TRBJ2-1; 9 bases agree with TRBD2. CDR3 length equals 14 residues. Germline-derived CDR1 and CDR2 are SQVTM and ANQGSEA. The chain's CDR3 is CSAKTSGVYNDQFF. CDR3 bases: TGCAGCGCTAAGACTAGCGGTGTATACAATGATCAGTTCTTC.

The table lists this clonotype with many counts. This chain joins TRBV4-2 and TRBJ1-2; TRBD1 is a possible D gene (6 bases). CDR3 length: 15 residues. CDR1 is LGHNA and CDR2 is YNFKEQ in the germline V gene. Deletions cut 7 bases from V and 4 bases from J, with 19 bases between. This CDR3 reads CASNNNVQGSYGYTF. The CDR3 region has the DNA TGTGCCAGCAACAACAACGTGCAGGGGTCCTATGGCTACACCTTC.

The chain employs TRBV7-2 and TRBJ2-1; 12 nucleotides align to TRBD2. CDR1 is SGHTA, CDR2 FQGNSA, per germline. Unmatched junction bases numbered 8, after V lost 6 bases and J lost 8 bases. The CDR3 covers 15 residues. Written as DNA, the CDR3 is TGTGCCAGCAGGTCTAGCGGGGGGGCGGTTTATGAGCAGTTCTTC. Translating it yields CASRSSGGAVYEQFF.

This clonotype showed up just a few times. The chain uses TRBV7-3 and TRBJ2-3; D remains ambiguous. The V and J ends lost 3 bases and 6 bases respectively, with 7 bases between them. This CDR3 is 12 amino acids long. CDR1 is SGHTA, CDR2 FQGTGA, per germline. This CDR3 reads CASSLSYDTQYF. The CDR3 DNA is TGTGCCAGCAGCTTGTCTTACGATACGCAGTATTTT.

This chain joins TRBV6-5 and TRBJ2-3, with 8 bases matching TRBD1. Germline CDR1 reads MNHEY; CDR2 reads SVGAGI. The CDR3 loop spans 16 amino acids. The V gene end was trimmed by 6 bases and the J gene end by 1 base; junction bases not matched to a gene: 9. CDR3 sequence (DNA): TGTGCCAGCAGGGGTGCCGACAGGGGTCGCACAGATACGCAGTATTTT. It encodes CASRGADRGRTDTQYF.

This chain joins TRBV20-1 and TRBJ2-1; the match to TRBD2 covers 10 bases. The CDR3 is 15 residues long. CDR1 and CDR2 (germline): DFQATT, SNEGSKA (reference sequence). The ends lost 1 base at V and 3 bases at J; junction bases unmatched: 3. This CDR3 is CSARALAGVYNEQFF. The CDR3, as DNA: TGCAGTGCTAGAGCCCTAGCGGGGGTCTACAATGAGCAGTTCTTC.

There are a few counts of this clonotype. CDR3 sequence: CASSQDPGDGANVLTF. The CDR3 DNA is TGTGCCAGCAGCCAAGATCCGGGGGATGGGGCCAACGTCCTGACTTTC. The gene calls are TRBV4-2 and TRBJ2-6, with a tentative D call TRBD2 (6 bases). Germline CDR1 LGHNA, CDR2 YNFKEQ. This CDR3 comprises 16 residues. The V and J ends lost 0 bases and 3 bases respectively, with 9 bases between them.